What follows are 19 T cell receptor beta chains derived from one specimen sequenced in a study of molecular identifiers for immune sequencing clone quantification. TCRdb processed the PCR reads anew with MiXCR; each CDR3 protein has one entry. This table has tens of thousands of distinct CDR3 sequences, 15% to 20% appearing once. Sequenced: naive CD8+ T cells from blood, with Jurkat cell RNA spiked in. Subset denoted: FACS-sorted CD8+CD4-CCR7+CD45RA+ naive T cells. These receptor sequences come from a human donor in good health. Some libraries in this study had Jurkat cell RNA spiked in.

This clonotype was seen at least ten times. V usage is TRBV11-3 and J usage is TRBJ2-7; D ambiguous. Germline CDR1 SGHNT, CDR2 YENEEA. Trimming took 1 base from V and 3 from J, leaving 10 bases between them. The CDR3 is 14 residues long. The CDR3 loop is CASSLVPVGYEQYF. The CDR3 DNA is TGTGCCAGCAGCTTAGTTCCAGTAGGCTACGAGCAGTACTTC.

This clonotype occurred many times. The CDR3 spells CASEDTLFNIQYF. DNA of the CDR3: TGTGCCAGCGAGGATACCCTTTTCAACATTCAGTACTTC. This chain uses TRBV7-9 with TRBJ2-4; no clear D gene. V was trimmed by 8 bases and J by 7 bases, leaving 15 bases between them. The CDR3 spans 13 residues. Germline CDR1 and CDR2: SEHNR and FQNEAQ (reference sequence).

This clonotype was recorded a few times. The chain employs TRBV24-1 and TRBJ2-7, with D possibly matching TRBD1 (6 bases). The germline CDR1 and CDR2 sequences are KGHDR and SFDVKD. Deletions cut 6 bases from V and 4 bases from J, with 9 bases between. This CDR3 is built from 12 residues. CDR3 residues: CATSTGNYEQYF. Here the CDR3 DNA reads TGTGCCACCAGTACAGGGAATTACGAGCAGTACTTC.

This clonotype was seen a handful of times. This may stem from a read error, because a much larger clone lies one nucleotide away. V is TRBV9 and J is TRBJ2-3, with D possibly TRBD2 on 6 matching bases. The CDR3 contains 14 residues. The germline gives CDR1 SGDLS, CDR2 YYNGEE. CDR3 sequence (DNA): TGTGCCGGCAGCATCGGGGGTAGCACAGATACGCAGTATTTT. Translation gives CAGSIGGSTDTQYF.

This clonotype showed up many times. The genes are TRBV13 and TRBJ2-1; D uncertain. The CDR3 spans 13 residues. CDR1 and CDR2 from the germline V gene are PRHDT and FYEKMQ (reference sequence). The V and J ends lost 2 bases and 4 bases respectively, with 6 bases between them. The CDR3 is CASSLIQYNEQFF. The CDR3 DNA reads as TGTGCCAGCAGCTTAATCCAGTACAATGAGCAGTTCTTC.

The gene calls are TRBV7-2 and TRBJ2-1; the D is unclear. Germline values: CDR1 SGHTA, CDR2 FQGNSA. Between the trimmed V and J ends, which lost 2 bases and 4 bases, there was a span of 9 bases. The CDR3 is 14 amino acids. The CDR3 sequence: CASSLYLGYNEQFF. As DNA, the CDR3 is TGTGCCAGCAGCTTATATTTAGGATACAATGAGCAGTTCTTC.

With regard to this clonotype: This may come from a read error, since a much larger clone is one base off. This chain connects TRBV7-9 to TRBJ2-1, with no clear D. CDR3 length: 13 amino acids. CDR1 and CDR2 from the germline V gene are SEHNR and FQNEAQ (reference sequence). The V and J ends lost 6 bases and 9 bases respectively, with 15 bases between them. The CDR3 is CASRSRTGPEQFF. In DNA form, the CDR3 reads TGTGCCAGCAGGTCTCGAACGGGCCCTGAGCAGTTCTTC.

This clonotype was seen more than once but under ten times. The chain recombines TRBV7-9 with TRBJ2-2; no clear D. Deletions cut 2 bases from V and 2 bases from J, with 12 bases between. This CDR3 region has 16 residues. The germline CDR1 and CDR2 sequences are SEHNR and FQNEAQ (reference sequence). CDR3 in DNA: TGTGCCAGCAGCTTAACGTTGCAGCGAAACACCGGGGAGCTGTTTTTT. It encodes CASSLTLQRNTGELFF. Filled out from reference TRBV7-9 and TRBJ2-2, the complete variable domain reads DTGVSQNPRHKITKRGQNVTFRCDPISEHNRLYWYRQTLGQGPEFLTYFQNEAQLEKSRLLSDRFSAERPKGSFSTLEIQRTEQGDSAMYLCASSLTLQRNTGELFFGEGSRLTVL.

Many counts were recorded for this clonotype. J is TRBJ1-2 and V is TRBV13, with D possibly matching TRBD1 (5 bases). The CDR3 loop spans 16 amino acids. Trimming removed 0 bases at V and 6 bases at J, with 17 bases between. Looked up from germline, CDR1 is PRHDT and CDR2 is FYEKMQ (reference sequence). Here the CDR3 reads CASSLGPAGRIDGYTF. CDR3 in DNA: TGTGCCAGCAGCTTAGGCCCCGCAGGGAGGATCGATGGCTACACCTTC.

There are many counts of this clonotype. The genes are TRBV6-5 and TRBJ2-1; 7 positions agree with TRBD1. The CDR3 runs 16 residues. Looked up from germline, CDR1 is MNHEY and CDR2 is SVGAGI. The trim removed 0 bases at V and 3 bases at J, leaving 5 bases unmatched. The CDR3 bases are TGTGCCAGCAGTTACTCGGACAGGCCCTTCTACAATGAGCAGTTCTTC. Amino acids: CASSYSDRPFYNEQFF.

This clonotype was detected only once. The rearrangement joins TRBV30 to TRBJ2-3; D remains ambiguous. The germline V gene encodes CDR1 GTSNPN and CDR2 SVGIG (reference sequence). V was cut by 2 bases and J by 7 bases, with 10 bases left in between. The CDR3 length is 12 residues. For the CDR3, the DNA is TGTGCCTGGAGTCATTATGATAATACGCAGTATTTT. This encodes CAWSHYDNTQYF. The full variable domain, rest sourced from reference TRBV30 and TRBJ2-3, is SQTIHQWPATLVQPVGSPLSLECTVEGTSNPNLYWYRQAAGRGLQLLFYSVGIGQISSEVPQNLSASRPQDRQFILSSKKLLLSDSGFYLCAWSHYDNTQYFGPGTRLTVL.

Of note for this clonotype: Given a much more abundant clone one base away, this may be a read error. The J gene is TRBJ2-7, the V gene TRBV6-1; 9 nucleotides align to TRBD2. Germline V gives CDR1 MNHNS, CDR2 SASEGT. The CDR3 covers 15 residues. CDR3 in amino acids: CASSEAAGGMYERYF. The CDR3 region has the DNA TGTGCCAGCAGTGAAGCAGCGGGAGGTATGTACGAGCGGTACTTC.

The chain links TRBV11-2 to TRBJ1-1, with D uncertain. The CDR3 spans 11 residues. Germline V CDR1 and CDR2: SGHAT, FQNNGV. The V end was cut by 5 bases, the J end by 11 bases, with 12 bases between. The CDR3 DNA reads TGTGCCAGCAGCACAAGTAATACGGCTTTCTTT. Amino acids: CASSTSNTAFF.

As regards this clonotype: Since a much larger clone is just one base distant, this may be a read error. This chain joins TRBV27 and TRBJ2-7, with TRBD1 identical over 7 bases. The germline V gene has CDR1 MNHEY and CDR2 SMNVEV (reference sequence). The V and J ends lost 6 bases and 6 bases, in that order; junction bases with no gene match: 14. CDR3 length equals 15 residues. CDR3 sequence: CASSVVGGGWFEQYF. The CDR3 coding sequence is TGTGCCAGCAGCGTCGTAGGGGGCGGTTGGTTCGAGCAGTACTTC.

This clonotype was detected many times. The chain is built from TRBV21-1 and TRBJ2-5; the table's D call of TRBD2 was not tested on the DNA. TRBV21-1 counts as a pseudogene. The CDR3 is 15 residues long. The CDR3 DNA sequence: TGTGCCAGCAGGGGGACTAGCGGGAGCCGTGAGACCCAGTACTTC. It translates to CASRGTSGSRETQYF.

This clonotype was seen ten or more times. The chain uses TRBV7-8 and TRBJ1-1; possibly TRBD1 for D (5 bases). CDR1 is SGHVS, CDR2 FQNEAQ, per germline. V shed 5 bases and J shed 5 bases, with 21 bases lying between them. This CDR3 spans 16 amino acids. CDR3 sequence: CASSPPGQGRSTEAFF. DNA for the CDR3: TGTGCCAGCAGCCCCCCCGGGCAGGGAAGAAGTACTGAAGCTTTCTTT.

Details on this clonotype: Germline is not matched at one junction end, which may reflect a read error. J is TRBJ2-1 and V is TRBV19; no firm D call. The CDR3 covers 15 residues. Germline V gene data show CDR1 as LNHDA and CDR2 as SQIVND (reference sequence). Written as DNA, the CDR3 is TGTGCCAGTAGCCTTCCTGGTCGGTCCCACAATGGGCAGTTCTTC. It encodes CASSLPGRSHNGQFF.

This clonotype has at least ten counts. The rearrangement uses TRBV7-9 and TRBJ1-1; D remains unclear. The V end was cut by 11 bases, the J end by 0 bases, with 13 bases between. This CDR3 contains 13 residues. The germline V gene has CDR1 SEHNR and CDR2 FQNEAQ (reference sequence). For the CDR3, the DNA is TGTGCCGGACGGGGTGCCATGAACACTGAAGCTTTCTTT. Its translation is CAGRGAMNTEAFF. The entire variable domain, with the rest obtained from reference TRBV7-9 and TRBJ1-1, is as follows: DTGVSQNPRHKITKRGQNVTFRCDPISEHNRLYWYRQTLGQGPEFLTYFQNEAQLEKSRLLSDRFSAERPKGSFSTLEIQRTEQGDSAMYLCAGRGAMNTEAFFGQGTRLTVV.

In this sample, this clonotype turned up many times. This chain uses TRBV28 with TRBJ1-5; 8 bases fit TRBD1. V lost 1 base to trimming and J lost 0 bases; unmatched junction nucleotides: 5. CDR3 length: 17 amino acids. Germline loops: CDR1 MDHEN, CDR2 SYDVKM. CDR3 nucleotide sequence: TGTGCCAGCAGTTTATCGGGACAGGTTTATAGCAATCAGCCCCAGCATTTT. Protein: CASSLSGQVYSNQPQHF.